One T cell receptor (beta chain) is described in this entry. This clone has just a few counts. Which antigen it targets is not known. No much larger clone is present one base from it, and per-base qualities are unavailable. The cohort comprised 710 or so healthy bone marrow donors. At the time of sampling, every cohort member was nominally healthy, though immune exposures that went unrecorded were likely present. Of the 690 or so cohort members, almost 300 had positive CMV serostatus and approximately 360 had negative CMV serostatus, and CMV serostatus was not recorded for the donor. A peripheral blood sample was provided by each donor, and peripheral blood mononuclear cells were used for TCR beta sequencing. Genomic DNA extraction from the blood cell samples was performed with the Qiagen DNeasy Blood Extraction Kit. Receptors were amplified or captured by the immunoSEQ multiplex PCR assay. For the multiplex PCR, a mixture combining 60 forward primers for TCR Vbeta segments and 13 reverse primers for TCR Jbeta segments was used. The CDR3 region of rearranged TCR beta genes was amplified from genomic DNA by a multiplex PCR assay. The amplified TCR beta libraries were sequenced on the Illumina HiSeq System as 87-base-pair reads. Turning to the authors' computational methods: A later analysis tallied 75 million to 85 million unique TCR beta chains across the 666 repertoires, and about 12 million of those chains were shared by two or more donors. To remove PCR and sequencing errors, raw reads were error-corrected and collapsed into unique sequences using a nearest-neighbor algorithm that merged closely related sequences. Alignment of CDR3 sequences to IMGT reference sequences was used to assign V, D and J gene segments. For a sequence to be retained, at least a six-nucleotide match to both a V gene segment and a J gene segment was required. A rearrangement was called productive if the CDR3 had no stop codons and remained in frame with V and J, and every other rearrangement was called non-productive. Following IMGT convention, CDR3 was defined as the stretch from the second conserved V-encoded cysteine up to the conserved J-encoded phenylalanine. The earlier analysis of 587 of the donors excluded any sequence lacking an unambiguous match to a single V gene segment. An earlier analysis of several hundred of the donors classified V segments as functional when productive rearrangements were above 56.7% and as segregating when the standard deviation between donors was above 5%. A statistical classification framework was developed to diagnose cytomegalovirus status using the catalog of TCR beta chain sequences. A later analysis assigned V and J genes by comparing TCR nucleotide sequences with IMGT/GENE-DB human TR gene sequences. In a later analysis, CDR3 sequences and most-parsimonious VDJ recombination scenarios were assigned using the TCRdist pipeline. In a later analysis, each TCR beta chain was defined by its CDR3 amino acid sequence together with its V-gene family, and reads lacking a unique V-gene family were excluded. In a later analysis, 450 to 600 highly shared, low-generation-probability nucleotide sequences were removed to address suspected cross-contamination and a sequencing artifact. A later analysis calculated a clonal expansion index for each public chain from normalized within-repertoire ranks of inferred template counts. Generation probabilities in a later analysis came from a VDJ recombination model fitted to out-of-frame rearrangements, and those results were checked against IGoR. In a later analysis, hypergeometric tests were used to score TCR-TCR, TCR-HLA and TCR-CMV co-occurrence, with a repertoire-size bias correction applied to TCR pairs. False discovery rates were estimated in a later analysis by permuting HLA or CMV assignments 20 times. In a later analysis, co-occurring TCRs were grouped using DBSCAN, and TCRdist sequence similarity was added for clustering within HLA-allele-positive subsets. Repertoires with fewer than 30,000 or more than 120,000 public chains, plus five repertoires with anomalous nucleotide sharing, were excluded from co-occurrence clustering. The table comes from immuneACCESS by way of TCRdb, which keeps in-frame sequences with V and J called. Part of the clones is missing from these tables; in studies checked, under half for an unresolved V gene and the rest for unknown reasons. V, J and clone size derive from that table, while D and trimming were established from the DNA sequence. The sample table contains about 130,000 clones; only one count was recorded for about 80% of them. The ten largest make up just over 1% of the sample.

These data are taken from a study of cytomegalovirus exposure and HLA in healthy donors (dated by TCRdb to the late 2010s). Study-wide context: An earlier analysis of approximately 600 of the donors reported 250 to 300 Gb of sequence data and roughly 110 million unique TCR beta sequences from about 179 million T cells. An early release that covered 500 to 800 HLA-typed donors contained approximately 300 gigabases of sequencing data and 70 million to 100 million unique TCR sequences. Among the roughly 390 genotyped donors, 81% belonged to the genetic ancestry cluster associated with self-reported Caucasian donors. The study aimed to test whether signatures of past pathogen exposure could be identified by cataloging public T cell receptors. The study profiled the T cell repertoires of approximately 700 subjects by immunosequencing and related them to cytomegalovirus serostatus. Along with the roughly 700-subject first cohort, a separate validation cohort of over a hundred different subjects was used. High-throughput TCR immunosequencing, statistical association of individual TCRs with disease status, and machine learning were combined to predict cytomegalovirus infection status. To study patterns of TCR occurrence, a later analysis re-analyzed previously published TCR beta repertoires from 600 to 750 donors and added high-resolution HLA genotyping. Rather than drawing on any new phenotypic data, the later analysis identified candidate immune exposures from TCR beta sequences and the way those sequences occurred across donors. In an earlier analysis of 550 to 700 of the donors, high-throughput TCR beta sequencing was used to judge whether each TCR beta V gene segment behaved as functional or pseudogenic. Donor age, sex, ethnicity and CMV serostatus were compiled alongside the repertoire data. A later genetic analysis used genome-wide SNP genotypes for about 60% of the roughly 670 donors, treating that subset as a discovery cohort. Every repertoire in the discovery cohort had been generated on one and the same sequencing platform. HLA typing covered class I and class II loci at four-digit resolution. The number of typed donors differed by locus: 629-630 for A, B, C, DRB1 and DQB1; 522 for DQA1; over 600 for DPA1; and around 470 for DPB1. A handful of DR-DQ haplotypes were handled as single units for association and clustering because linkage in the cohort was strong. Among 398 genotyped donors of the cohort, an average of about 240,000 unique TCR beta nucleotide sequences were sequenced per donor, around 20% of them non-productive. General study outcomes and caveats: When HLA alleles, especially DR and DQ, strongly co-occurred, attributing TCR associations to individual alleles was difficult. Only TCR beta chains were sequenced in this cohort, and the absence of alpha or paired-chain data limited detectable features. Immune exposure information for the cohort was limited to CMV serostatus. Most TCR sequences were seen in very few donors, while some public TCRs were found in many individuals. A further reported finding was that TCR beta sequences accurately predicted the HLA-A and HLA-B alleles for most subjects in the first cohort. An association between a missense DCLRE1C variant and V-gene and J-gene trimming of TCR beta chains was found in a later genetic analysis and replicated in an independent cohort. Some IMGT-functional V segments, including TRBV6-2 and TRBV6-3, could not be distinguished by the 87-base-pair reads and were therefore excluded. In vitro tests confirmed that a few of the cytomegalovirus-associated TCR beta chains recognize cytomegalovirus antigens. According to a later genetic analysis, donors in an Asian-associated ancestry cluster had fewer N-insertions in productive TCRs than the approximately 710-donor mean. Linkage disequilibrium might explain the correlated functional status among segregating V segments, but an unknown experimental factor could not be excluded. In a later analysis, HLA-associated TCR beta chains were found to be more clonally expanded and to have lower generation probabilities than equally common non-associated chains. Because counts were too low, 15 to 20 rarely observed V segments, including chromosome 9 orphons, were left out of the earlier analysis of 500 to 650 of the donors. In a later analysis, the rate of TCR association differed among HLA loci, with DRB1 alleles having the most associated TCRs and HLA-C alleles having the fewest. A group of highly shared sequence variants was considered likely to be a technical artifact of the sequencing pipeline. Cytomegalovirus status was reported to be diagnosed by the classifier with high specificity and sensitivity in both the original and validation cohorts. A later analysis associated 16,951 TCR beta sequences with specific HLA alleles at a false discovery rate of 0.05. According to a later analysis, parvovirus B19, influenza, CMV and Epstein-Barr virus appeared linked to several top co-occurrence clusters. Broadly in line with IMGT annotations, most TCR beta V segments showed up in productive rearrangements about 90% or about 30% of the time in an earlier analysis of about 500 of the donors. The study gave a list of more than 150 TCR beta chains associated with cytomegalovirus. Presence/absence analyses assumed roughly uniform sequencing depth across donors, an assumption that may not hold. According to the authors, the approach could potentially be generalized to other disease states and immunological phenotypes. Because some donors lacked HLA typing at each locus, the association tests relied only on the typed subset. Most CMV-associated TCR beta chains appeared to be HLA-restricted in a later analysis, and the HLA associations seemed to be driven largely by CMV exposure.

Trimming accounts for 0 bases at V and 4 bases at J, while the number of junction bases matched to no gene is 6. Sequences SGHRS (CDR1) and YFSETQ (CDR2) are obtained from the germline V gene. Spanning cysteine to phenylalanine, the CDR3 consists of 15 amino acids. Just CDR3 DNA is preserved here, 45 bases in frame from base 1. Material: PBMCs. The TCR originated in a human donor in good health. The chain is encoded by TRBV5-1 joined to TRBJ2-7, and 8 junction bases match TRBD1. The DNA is TGCGCCAGCAGCTTGGCGACAGGGGAAGGATACGAGCAGTACTTC. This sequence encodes CASSLATGEGYEQYF.